This TCR beta chain was found in a study of T-cell memory formation after mild COVID-19. Study-level findings and limits: Cross-reactive memory seemingly joined, as some responding clones were found in pre-infection memory.

V dropped 8 bases and J dropped 4; count of bases not matched to a gene: 8. There are 14 residues in the CDR3. From germline, CDR1 is SQVTM and CDR2 ANQGSEA. TCRdb called the 5' RACE reads again in MiXCR, with one record for every CDR3 protein. The data hold 100,000 to 150,000 distinct CDR3 sequences, with around 15% observed a single time. In this sample, this clonotype turned up a few times. Its antigen is unidentified. The receptor was isolated from a man aged 18 to 29 who had mild COVID-19 (a few samples of this study predate the infection). Cell type and time point are not known. The sequenced sample consisted of PBMCs or a T cell subset sorted from them (not recorded which). The V call is TRBV29-1, the J call TRBJ2-1; 10 positions agree with TRBD2. The CDR3 reads CSIVASGGYNEQFF. The CDR3, as DNA: TGCAGCATAGTTGCTAGCGGGGGTTACAATGAGCAGTTCTTC.